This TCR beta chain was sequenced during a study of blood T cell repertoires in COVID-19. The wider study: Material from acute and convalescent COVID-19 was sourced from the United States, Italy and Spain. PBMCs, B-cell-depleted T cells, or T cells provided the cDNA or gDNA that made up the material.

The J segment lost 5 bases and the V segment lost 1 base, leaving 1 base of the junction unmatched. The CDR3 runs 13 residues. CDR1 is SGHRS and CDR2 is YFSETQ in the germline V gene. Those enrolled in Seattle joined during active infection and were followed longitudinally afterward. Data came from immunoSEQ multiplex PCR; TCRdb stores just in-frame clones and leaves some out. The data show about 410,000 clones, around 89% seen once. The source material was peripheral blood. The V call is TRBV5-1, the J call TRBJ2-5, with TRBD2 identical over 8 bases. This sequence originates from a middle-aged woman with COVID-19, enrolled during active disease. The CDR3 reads CASSLSGGETQYF. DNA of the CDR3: TGCGCCAGCAGCTTGAGCGGGGGTGAGACCCAGTACTTC.